One sample yielded the 18 T cell receptor beta chains listed below, sequenced in a study of CD8 T cells in ankylosing spondylitis. TCRdb fed the 5' RACE reads into MiXCR, producing one record per CDR3 protein. Of around 33,000 distinct CDR3 sequences listed, 6.5% to 9% are singletons. What was sequenced was blood, either unsorted or a sorted T cell fraction (not recorded which). All receptors come from a male donor with ankylosing spondylitis or in good health (not recorded which).

This clonotype was detected ten times or more. The chain is built from TRBV5-1 and TRBJ2-4; 10 nucleotides align to TRBD2. V shed 0 bases and J 0 bases; nucleotides not matched to a gene: 15. The CDR3 covers 21 residues. Germline lookup yields CDR1 SGHRS and CDR2 YFSETQ. The chain's CDR3 is CASSLAGSGSGRLAAKNIQYF. CDR3 DNA: TGCGCCAGCAGCTTGGCCGGGTCTGGTAGCGGGAGGCTCGCAGCCAAAAACATTCAGTACTTC.

This clonotype was seen many times. V usage is TRBV10-3 and J usage is TRBJ2-6, with D maybe TRBD2 (5 bases). CDR1 is ENHRY, CDR2 SYGVKD, per germline. Trimming took 3 bases from V and 0 from J, leaving 12 bases between them. The CDR3 consists of 17 residues. Here the CDR3 reads CAISDAEGISGANVLTF. In nucleotides, the CDR3 is TGTGCCATCAGTGATGCAGAGGGCATCTCTGGGGCCAACGTCCTGACTTTC.

This sequence joins TRBV27 and TRBJ2-7, with a possible D match to TRBD2 (6 bases). V was pared by 3 bases and J by 3 bases, with 12 bases between. Germline values: CDR1 MNHEY, CDR2 SMNVEV (reference sequence). There are 14 residues in the CDR3. The DNA for the CDR3 is TGTGCCAGCAGTTTCGCGACTAGGGGCTACGAGCAGTACTTC. It is translated as CASSFATRGYEQYF.

This clonotype was detected many times. V gene TRBV15 combines with J gene TRBJ1-1, with D unclear. Germline lookup yields CDR1 LNHNV and CDR2 YYDKDF (reference sequence). Trimming shortened V by 4 bases and J by 1 base, and 7 bases separated the two germline ends. The CDR3 consists of 13 residues. The CDR3 reads CATSIPPNTEAFF. DNA of the CDR3: TGTGCCACCAGCATTCCACCGAACACTGAAGCTTTCTTT.

V is TRBV15 and J is TRBJ2-2; D is perhaps TRBD2 (6 bases). The V end lost 1 base, the J end lost 6 bases, and 15 bases lay between the germline ends. CDR1 LNHNV and CDR2 YYDKDF come from the germline V gene (reference sequence). There are 16 residues in the CDR3. The CDR3 here is CATSRVPGSGAGELFF. The CDR3 DNA is TGTGCCACCAGCAGAGTCCCGGGTTCGGGGGCCGGGGAGCTGTTTTTT. Full variable domain (missing parts from reference TRBV15 and TRBJ2-2): DAMVIQNPRYQVTQFGKPVTLSCSQTLNHNVMYWYQQKSSQAPKLLFHYYDKDFNNEADTPDNFQSRRPNTSFCFLDIRSPGLGDTAMYLCATSRVPGSGAGELFFGEGSRLTVL.

This clonotype was counted ten times or more. The chain uses TRBV29-1 and TRBJ2-5; no reliable D call. The CDR3 has 14 amino acids. The germline V gene encodes CDR1 SQVTM and CDR2 ANQGSEA. V lost 7 bases and J lost 2, with 17 bases in between. The CDR3 sequence is CSGSRDDRQETQYF. In nucleotides, the CDR3 is TGCAGCGGTTCCCGCGATGATAGACAAGAGACCCAGTACTTC.

This clonotype was counted ten times or more. The genes are TRBV19 and TRBJ1-3; D gene uncertain. V was pared by 3 bases and J by 0 bases, with 6 bases between. Per the germline V gene, CDR1 is LNHDA and CDR2 is SQIVND (reference sequence). The CDR3 spans 14 residues. As DNA, the CDR3 is TGTGCCAGTAGTATCGGCCTCTCTGGAAACACCATATATTTT. Amino acid sequence: CASSIGLSGNTIYF.

This clonotype was seen many times. The gene calls are TRBV11-2 and TRBJ2-7, with 9 nucleotides matching TRBD1. Germline CDR1 is SGHAT and CDR2 is FQNNGV. This CDR3 region has 16 residues. The V and J ends lost 2 bases and 4 bases, in that order; junction bases with no gene match: 9. This chain's CDR3 is CASSLNFGQGNYEQYF. In nucleotides, the CDR3 is TGTGCCAGCAGCTTAAACTTTGGACAGGGGAATTACGAGCAGTACTTC.

In this sample, this clonotype turned up a few times. The genes are TRBV29-1 and TRBJ1-4; 9 bases align to TRBD1. The CDR3 is 13 amino acids. Germline CDR1 is SQVTM and CDR2 is ANQGSEA. V trimming: 7 bases; J trimming: 5 bases; junction bases outside the gene matches: 5. CDR3 loop: CSAGGTGNEKLFF. In DNA, the CDR3 is TGCAGCGCCGGGGGGACAGGGAATGAAAAACTGTTTTTT.

Many counts were recorded for this clonotype. This chain connects TRBV10-3 to TRBJ2-1; possibly TRBD2 for D (6 bases). The V gene lost 6 bases and the J gene lost 2 bases, with 11 bases spanning the gap. CDR3 length: 14 amino acids. Germline values: CDR1 ENHRY, CDR2 SYGVKD. The CDR3 loop reads CAISPGVAYNEQFF. CDR3 bases: TGTGCCATCAGCCCGGGAGTGGCCTACAATGAGCAGTTCTTC.

This clonotype was observed many times. The chain employs TRBV20-1 and TRBJ1-2; D is possibly TRBD1 (5 bases). This CDR3 region has 14 residues. CDR1 DFQATT and CDR2 SNEGSKA come from the germline V gene (reference sequence). The germline V and J ends were trimmed by 5 bases and 1 base, with 14 bases remaining between them. CDR3 region: CSALGQENNYGYTF. CDR3 DNA: TGCAGTGCTCTCGGACAAGAAAATAACTATGGCTACACCTTC.

The table lists this clonotype with many counts. V is TRBV29-1 and J is TRBJ2-7; perhaps TRBD2 as D (6 bases). This CDR3 is built from 12 residues. Trimming stripped 7 bases from V and 6 bases from J, with 16 bases between. The germline V gene encodes CDR1 SQVTM and CDR2 ANQGSEA. The CDR3: CSGYGGQREQYF. As DNA, the CDR3 is TGCAGCGGGTACGGAGGGCAGCGCGAGCAGTACTTC.

This clonotype has a count of ten or more. The genes are TRBV7-8 and TRBJ2-1, with 11 bases matching TRBD2. CDR1 is SGHVS, CDR2 FQNEAQ, per germline. The CDR3 runs 17 residues. The J segment lost 1 base and the V segment lost 4 bases, leaving 6 bases of the junction unmatched. DNA of the CDR3: TGTGCCAGCAGCTCTGGACTAGCGGGCATATCCTACAATGAGCAGTTCTTC. It specifies CASSSGLAGISYNEQFF.

The rearrangement uses TRBV7-2 and TRBJ2-2; 8 bases align to TRBD2. CDR3 length equals 16 residues. Trimming at V came to 5 bases and at J to 4 bases, leaving 9 bases not matched to a gene. Germline V gene lookup returns CDR1 SGHTA and CDR2 FQGNSA. CDR3 amino acids: CASSQLSGRGTGELFF. The CDR3 coding sequence is TGTGCCAGCAGCCAGCTCAGCGGGAGAGGCACCGGGGAGCTGTTTTTT.

This clonotype was picked up many times. The J gene is TRBJ1-1, the V gene TRBV11-2, with D possibly being TRBD1 (5 bases). V was cut by 5 bases and J by 0 bases, with 10 bases left in between. Germline V lookup: CDR1 SGHAT, CDR2 FQNNGV. CDR3 length: 14 residues. The CDR3 loop is CASSRDRLNTEAFF. The CDR3 nucleotides read TGTGCCAGCAGCCGTGACAGATTGAACACTGAAGCTTTCTTT.

This clonotype was recorded many times. The V call is TRBV28, the J call TRBJ2-7; perhaps TRBD1 as D (5 bases). Germline loops: CDR1 MDHEN, CDR2 SYDVKM. V was shortened by 6 bases and J by 2 bases, with 14 bases between the two germline ends. The CDR3 loop spans 14 amino acids. CDR3 DNA sequence: TGTGCCAGCAGCTTGCCAGGGCAAACCTACGAGCAGTACTTC. Translated: CASSLPGQTYEQYF.

At least ten counts were recorded for this clonotype. The chain links TRBV5-1 to TRBJ1-1; TRBD1 is a possible D gene (6 bases). The CDR3 spans 15 residues. Germline lookup yields CDR1 SGHRS and CDR2 YFSETQ. V lost 0 bases, J lost 5 bases, and 14 bases lay in between. The CDR3: CASSLGQGIGTEAFF. In DNA form, the CDR3 reads TGCGCCAGCAGCTTGGGGCAGGGGATTGGTACTGAAGCTTTCTTT.

V is TRBV20-1 and J is TRBJ2-7; 7 positions agree with TRBD1. The length of the CDR3 is 15 residues. J lost 5 bases, V lost 3 bases, and 13 bases had no gene match. The V gene's germline CDR1 is DFQATT and CDR2 SNEGSKA (reference sequence). The CDR3 DNA reads as TGCAGTGCTAGTTCAGGCTTGACAGGGAGCGACGAGCAGTACTTC. It codes for CSASSGLTGSDEQYF.